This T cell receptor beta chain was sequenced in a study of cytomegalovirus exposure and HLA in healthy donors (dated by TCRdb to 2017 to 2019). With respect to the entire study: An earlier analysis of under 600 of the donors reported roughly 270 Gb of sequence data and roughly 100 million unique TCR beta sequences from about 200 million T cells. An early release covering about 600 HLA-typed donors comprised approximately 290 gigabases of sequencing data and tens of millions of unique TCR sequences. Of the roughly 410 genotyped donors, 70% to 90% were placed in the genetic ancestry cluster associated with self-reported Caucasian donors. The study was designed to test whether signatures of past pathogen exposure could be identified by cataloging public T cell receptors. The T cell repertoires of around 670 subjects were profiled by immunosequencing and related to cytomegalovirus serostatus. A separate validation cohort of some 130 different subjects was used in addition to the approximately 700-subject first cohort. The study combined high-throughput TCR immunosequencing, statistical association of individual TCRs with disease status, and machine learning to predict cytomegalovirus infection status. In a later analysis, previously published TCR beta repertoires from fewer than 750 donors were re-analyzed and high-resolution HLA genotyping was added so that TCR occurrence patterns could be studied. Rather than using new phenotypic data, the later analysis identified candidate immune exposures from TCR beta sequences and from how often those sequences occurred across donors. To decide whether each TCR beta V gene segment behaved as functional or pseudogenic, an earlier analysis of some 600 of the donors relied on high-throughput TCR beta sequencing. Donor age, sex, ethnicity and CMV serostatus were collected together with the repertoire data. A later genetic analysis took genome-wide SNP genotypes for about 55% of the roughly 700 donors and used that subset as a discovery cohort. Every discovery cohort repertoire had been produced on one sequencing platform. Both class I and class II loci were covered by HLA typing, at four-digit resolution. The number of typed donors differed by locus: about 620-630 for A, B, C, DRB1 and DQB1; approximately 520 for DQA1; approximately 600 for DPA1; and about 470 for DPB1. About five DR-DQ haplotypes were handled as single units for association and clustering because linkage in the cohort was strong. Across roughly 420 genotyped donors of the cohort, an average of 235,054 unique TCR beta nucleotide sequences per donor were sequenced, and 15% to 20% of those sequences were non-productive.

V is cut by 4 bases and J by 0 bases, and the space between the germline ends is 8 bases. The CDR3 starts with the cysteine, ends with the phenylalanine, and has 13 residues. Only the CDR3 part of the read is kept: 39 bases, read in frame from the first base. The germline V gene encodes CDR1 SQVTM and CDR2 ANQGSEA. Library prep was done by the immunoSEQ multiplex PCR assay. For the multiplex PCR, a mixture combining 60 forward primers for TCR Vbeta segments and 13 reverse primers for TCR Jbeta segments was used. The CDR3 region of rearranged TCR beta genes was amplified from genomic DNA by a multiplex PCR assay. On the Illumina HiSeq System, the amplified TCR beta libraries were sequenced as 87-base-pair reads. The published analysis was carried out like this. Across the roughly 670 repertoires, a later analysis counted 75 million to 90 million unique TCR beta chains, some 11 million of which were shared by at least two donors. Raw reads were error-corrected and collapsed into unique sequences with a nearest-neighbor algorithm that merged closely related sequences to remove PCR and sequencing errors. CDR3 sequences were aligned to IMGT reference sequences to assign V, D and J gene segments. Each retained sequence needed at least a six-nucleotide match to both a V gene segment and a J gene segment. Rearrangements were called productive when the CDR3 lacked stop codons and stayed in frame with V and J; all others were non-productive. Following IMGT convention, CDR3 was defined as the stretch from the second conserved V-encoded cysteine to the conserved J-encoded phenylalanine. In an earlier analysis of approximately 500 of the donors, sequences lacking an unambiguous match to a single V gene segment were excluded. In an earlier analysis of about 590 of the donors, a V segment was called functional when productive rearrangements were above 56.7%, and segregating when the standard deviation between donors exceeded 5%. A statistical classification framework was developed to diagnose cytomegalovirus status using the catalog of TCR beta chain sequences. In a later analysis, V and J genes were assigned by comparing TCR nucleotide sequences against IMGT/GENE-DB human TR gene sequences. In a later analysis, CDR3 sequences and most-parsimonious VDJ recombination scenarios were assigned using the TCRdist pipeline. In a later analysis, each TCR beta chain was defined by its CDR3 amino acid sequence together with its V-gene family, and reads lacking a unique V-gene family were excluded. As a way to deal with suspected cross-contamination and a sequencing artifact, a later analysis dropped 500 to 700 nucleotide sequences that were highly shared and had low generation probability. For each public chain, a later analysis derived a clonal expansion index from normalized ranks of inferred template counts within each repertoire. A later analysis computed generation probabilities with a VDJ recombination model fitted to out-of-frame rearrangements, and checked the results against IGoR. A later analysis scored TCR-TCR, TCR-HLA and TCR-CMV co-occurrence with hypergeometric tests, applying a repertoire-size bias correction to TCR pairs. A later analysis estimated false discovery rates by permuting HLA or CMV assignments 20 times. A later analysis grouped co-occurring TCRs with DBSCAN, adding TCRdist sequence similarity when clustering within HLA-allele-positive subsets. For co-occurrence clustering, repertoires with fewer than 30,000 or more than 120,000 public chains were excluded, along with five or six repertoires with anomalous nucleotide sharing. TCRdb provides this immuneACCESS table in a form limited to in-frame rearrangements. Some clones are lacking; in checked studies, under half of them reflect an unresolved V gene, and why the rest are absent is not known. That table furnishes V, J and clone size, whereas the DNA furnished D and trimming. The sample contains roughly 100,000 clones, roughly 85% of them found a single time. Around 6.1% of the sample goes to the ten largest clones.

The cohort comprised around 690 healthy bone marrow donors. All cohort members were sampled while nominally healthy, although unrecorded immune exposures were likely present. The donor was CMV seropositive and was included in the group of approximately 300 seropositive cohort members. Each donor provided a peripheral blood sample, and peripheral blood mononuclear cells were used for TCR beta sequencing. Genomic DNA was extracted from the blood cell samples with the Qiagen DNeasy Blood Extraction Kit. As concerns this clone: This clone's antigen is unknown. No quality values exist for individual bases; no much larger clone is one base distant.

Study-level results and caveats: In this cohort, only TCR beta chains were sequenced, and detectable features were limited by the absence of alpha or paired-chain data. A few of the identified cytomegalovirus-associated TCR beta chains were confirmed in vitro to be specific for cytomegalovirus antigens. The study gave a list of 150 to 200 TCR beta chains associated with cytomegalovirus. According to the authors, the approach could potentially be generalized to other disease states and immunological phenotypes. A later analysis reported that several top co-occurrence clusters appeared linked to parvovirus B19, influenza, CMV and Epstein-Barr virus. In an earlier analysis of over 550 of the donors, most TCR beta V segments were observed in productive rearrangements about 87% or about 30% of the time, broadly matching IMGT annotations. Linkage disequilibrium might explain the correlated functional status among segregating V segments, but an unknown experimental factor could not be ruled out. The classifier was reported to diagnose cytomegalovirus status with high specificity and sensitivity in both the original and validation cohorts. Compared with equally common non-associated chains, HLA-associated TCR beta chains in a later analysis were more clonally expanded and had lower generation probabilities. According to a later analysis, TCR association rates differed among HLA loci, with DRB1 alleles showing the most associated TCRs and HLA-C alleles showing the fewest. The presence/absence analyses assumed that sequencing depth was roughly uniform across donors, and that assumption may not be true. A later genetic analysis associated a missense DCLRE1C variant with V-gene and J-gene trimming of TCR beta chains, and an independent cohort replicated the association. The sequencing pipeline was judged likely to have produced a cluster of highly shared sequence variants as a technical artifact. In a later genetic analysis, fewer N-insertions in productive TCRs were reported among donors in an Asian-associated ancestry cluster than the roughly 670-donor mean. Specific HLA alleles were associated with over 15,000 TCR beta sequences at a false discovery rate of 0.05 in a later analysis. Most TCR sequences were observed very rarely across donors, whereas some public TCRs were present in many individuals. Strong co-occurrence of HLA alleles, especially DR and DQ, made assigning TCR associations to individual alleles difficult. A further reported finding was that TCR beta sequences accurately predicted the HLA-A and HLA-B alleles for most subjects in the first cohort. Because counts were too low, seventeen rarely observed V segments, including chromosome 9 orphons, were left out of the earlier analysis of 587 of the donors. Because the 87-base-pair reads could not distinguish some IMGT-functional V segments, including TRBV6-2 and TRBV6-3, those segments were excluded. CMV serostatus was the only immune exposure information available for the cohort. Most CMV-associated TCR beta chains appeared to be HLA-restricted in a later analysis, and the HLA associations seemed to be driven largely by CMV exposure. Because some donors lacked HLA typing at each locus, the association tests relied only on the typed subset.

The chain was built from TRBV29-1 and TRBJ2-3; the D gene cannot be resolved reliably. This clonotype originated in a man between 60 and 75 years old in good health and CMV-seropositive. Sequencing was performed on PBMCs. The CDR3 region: CSVGVSSTDTQYF. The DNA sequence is TGCAGCGTTGGAGTCTCTAGCACAGATACGCAGTATTTT.